Presented here are 8 T cell receptor beta chains from one specimen sequenced in a study of blood T cells in healthy people across ages. A sample-barcoded 5' primer and a J-beta primer mix were used in a second PCR of roughly 7 to 11 cycles. Via MiXCR, TCRdb re-called the 5' RACE reads, giving one row per CDR3 protein. Altogether some 1.5 million distinct CDR3 sequences are present, roughly 43% being singletons, with the ten largest covering just over 4%. The sequenced sample was blood. These receptors came from a woman aged 18-29 years in good health.

The chain employs TRBV5-6 and TRBJ2-4; D ambiguous. Per germline, CDR1 SGHDT and CDR2 YYEEEE. V shed 1 base and J shed 5 bases, with 10 bases lying between them. The CDR3 loop spans 14 amino acids. In DNA, the CDR3 is TGTGCCAGCAGCTTGAAACCAGCTCAAAACATTCAGTACTTC. Amino acid sequence: CASSLKPAQNIQYF.

The chain carries TRBV5-1 and TRBJ2-3, with 8 bases matching TRBD1. This CDR3 spans 15 amino acids. Germline V gene data show CDR1 as SGHRS and CDR2 as YFSETQ. Germline trimming cut 6 bases from V and 2 bases from J; bases unmatched to any gene: 8. CDR3 residues: CASTPTGAYTDTQYF. As DNA, the CDR3 is TGCGCCAGCACCCCGACAGGGGCGTACACAGATACGCAGTATTTT.

The V gene is TRBV7-9, the J gene TRBJ2-1, with TRBD1 identical over 10 bases. The V segment lost 0 bases and the J segment 1 base; nucleotides outside the gene matches: 3. Germline CDR1 and CDR2: SEHNR and FQNEAQ (reference sequence). The CDR3 runs to 17 residues. CDR3 sequence (DNA): TGTGCCAGCAGCTTAGCAAGACAGGGGGCGTCCTACAATGAGCAGTTCTTC. Its protein product is CASSLARQGASYNEQFF.

This clonotype was detected only a few times. V usage is TRBV27 and J usage is TRBJ2-7; possible D gene TRBD2, 6 bases. This CDR3 has 15 amino acids. V lost 2 bases to trimming and J lost 1 base, with 12 bases between them. CDR1 and CDR2 from the germline V gene are MNHEY and SMNVEV (reference sequence). Written as DNA, the CDR3 is TGTGCCAGCAGTTTAACGGCTAGCGAGTCCTACGAGCAGTACTTC. Amino acids: CASSLTASESYEQYF.

The CDR3 sequence is CSASPRVRADTQYF. The CDR3 bases are TGCAGTGCTAGCCCCAGGGTGAGGGCAGATACGCAGTATTTT. J is TRBJ2-3 and V is TRBV20-1; D possibly uses TRBD1 or TRBD2 (5 bases each). V lost 3 bases to trimming and J lost 4 bases, with 14 bases between them. This CDR3 comprises 14 residues. CDR1 DFQATT and CDR2 SNEGSKA come from the germline V gene (reference sequence).

This clonotype was seen only a few times. A much larger clone lies one base from this, so it may be a read error. The chain carries TRBV7-2 and TRBJ2-7, with a tentative D call TRBD2 (6 bases). Trimming left V 5 bases short and J 7 bases short, with 24 bases between. There are 16 residues in the CDR3. From germline, CDR1 is SGHTA and CDR2 FQGNSA. CDR3: CASSPPARAGGREQYF. The CDR3 DNA reads TGTGCCAGCAGCCCACCAGCCCGAGCGGGTGGTCGGGAGCAGTACTTC.

The chain employs TRBV10-3 and TRBJ1-2; D unresolved. V shed 5 bases and J shed 6 bases, with 10 bases lying between them. Germline assignment: CDR1 ENHRY and CDR2 SYGVKD. This CDR3 has 12 amino acids. The CDR3 DNA sequence: TGTGCCATCAGTCCCGGAAACCATGGCTACACCTTC. Amino acid sequence: CAISPGNHGYTF.

J is TRBJ1-1 and V is TRBV15; perhaps TRBD1 as D (5 bases). Germline V gives CDR1 LNHNV, CDR2 YYDKDF (reference sequence). The CDR3 is 14 amino acids. The V end was cut by 1 base, the J end by 1 base, with 7 bases between. In DNA, the CDR3 is TGTGCCACCAGCAGAGCCAGGGAGAACACTGAAGCTTTCTTT. It translates to CATSRARENTEAFF.